This is a list of T cell receptor beta chains from one sample in a study of beta chain features in type 1 diabetes. Data came from immunoSEQ multiplex PCR; TCRdb stores just in-frame clones and leaves some out. The sample yields about 160,000 clones, approximately 8% seen once. Sequenced: central memory CD4+ T cells from blood. Receptors were obtained from a woman aged 40-49 years with type 1 diabetes. The CDR3 runs from the conserved cysteine through the conserved F or W.

v_call cdr3_aa
TRBV5-6 CASIETGASGYTF
TRBV10-3 CAISESGPGSGANVLTF
TRBV4-2 CASSQLQGINYGYTF
TRBV5-4 CASSLRRQGKNEQYF
TRBV11-2 CASSFRTSGSREQYF
TRBV7-8 CASSPTGWKTQYF
TRBV9 CASSVDPGSNQPQHF
TRBV9 CASSVGILDGYTF
TRBV19 CASIPDRSNTEAFF
TRBV7-8 CASSLAASGRDTQYF
TRBV11-2 CASSLDQTGRNSPLHF
TRBV4-3 CASSQELRYSSGANVLTF
TRBV6-1 CASNPGGGGDTQYF
TRBV29-1 CSVAAGEQYF
TRBV5-4 CASSLVYGAREQFF
TRBV19 CASSRLEREGGQFF
TRBV7-9 CASSLLGVGTEAFF
TRBV7-2 CASSPTPGTGRYEQYF
TRBV28 CASSAGGRYNEQFF
TRBV7-2 CASRLPGLAGAGEQFF
TRBV7-9 CASSLLAGGSDTQYF
TRBV30 CACDRGGNQPQHF
TRBV28 CASSWTVNQPQHF
TRBV6-5 CASSYQGNRAWTEAFF
TRBV7-8 CASSSGQGHQPQHF
TRBV25-1 CARSTGGEFPSYEQYF
TRBV23-1 CASSYSQGQGASEAFF
TRBV7-2 CAGGQTTGTGELFF
TRBV9 CASSVTLRDRESAIGNTIYF
TRBV7-2 CASSLGAGTGGETQYF
TRBV28 CASTREDEQFF
TRBV2 CASISDRAIYGYTF
TRBV11-3 CASSLRLGSGETQYF
TRBV5-1 CASSFGRGGRDTQYF
TRBV28 CASSLVKGGNTGELFF
TRBV28 CASSSYTSGVTDTQYF
TRBV7-8 CASSETGTTEAFF
TRBV6-1 CASSELIGSRGGWAYEQYF
TRBV4-3 CASSQGRAGGREQFF
TRBV9 CASSVDTGTDTQYF
TRBV7-9 CASSLGRDNEQFF
TRBV5-1 CASSRDYNEQFF
TRBV6-5 CASSRSRGQAYEQYF
TRBV11-2 CASREDRGSGANVLTF
TRBV6-6 CASSYPKTSGTDTQYF
TRBV2 CASTQGSFVYGYTF
TRBV27 CASRQTGGARNQPQHF
TRBV28 CASSGDYGYTF
TRBV19 CASRTGSGVAQHF
TRBV18 CASSPRRGHTEAFF
TRBV13 CASNSEGGGNTIYF
TRBV11-1 CASSLGTGGNEKLFF
TRBV29-1 CSVQTGPYTDTQYF
TRBV5-4 CASRPASASGELFF
TRBV6-5 CASSYHNTQGNEQFF
TRBV5-1 CASSPGNPNTGELFF
TRBV28 CASLQRLPNTGELFF